This T cell receptor beta chain comes out of a study of blood T cell repertoires in COVID-19 (dated by TCRdb to 2018 to 2021). Broadly, across the study: Collaborator samples came from the United States, Italy and Spain and covered acute and convalescent phases of COVID-19. A de-identified subject ID, COVID-19 status, age in years and sex were almost always included in the sample metadata. The samples were drawn from two sources: the first 160 participants of the ongoing ImmuneRACE study, and 1,200 or so subjects contributed by 6 global collaborators. The material from the prospective study consisted of cDNA or gDNA derived from T cells, B-cell-depleted T cells, or PBMCs. The repertoires were made available in a free public database intended to serve as a resource for research on the immune response to SARS-CoV-2. HLA class I and class II types, where available, came from metadata supplied by the sample provider rather than from assay-based typing. Subjects who had been exposed to COVID-19, were actively infected with it, or had recovered from it provided the deeply sampled blood TCRbeta repertoires that made up the dataset. Paper-wide results and their limitations: The amount of clinical and demographic metadata varied by source and participant and was provided uncurated.

TCRbeta CDR3 regions were amplified from genomic DNA using the immunoSEQ Assay, a bias-controlled multiplex PCR. The original methods were these. Nucleated cell counts per sample were estimated from amplification of reference gene primers within the assay. To quantify the absolute abundance of each unique TCRbeta CDR3 rearrangement, sequence reads were collapsed and filtered. For each sample, productive Simpson clonality was calculated by taking the square root of Simpson's diversity index across productive rearrangements. TCRdb stores this immuneACCESS table with in-frame sequences only. Part of the clones is absent; in the studies checked, under half of the shortfall reflects unresolved V genes, and no reason is known for the rest. The V and J calls and the clone size are those of that table, but D and trimming were determined from the DNA. Across this sample there are about 61,000 clones, with more than 75% seen only once. The leading ten clones occupy more than 4.5% of the sample.

V gives up 0 bases and J gives up 4 bases, and the segment between their germline ends measures 7 bases. Taken from the germline V gene (reference sequence), the CDR1 and CDR2 loops are GTSNPN and SVGIG. Reading from cysteine to phenylalanine, the CDR3 counts 13 amino acids. CDR3 DNA is the only sequence kept; it has 39 bases, read in frame from the first base. Collaborating institutions collected whole blood in K2EDTA tubes following their own protocols. For TCRbeta analysis, collaborators shipped samples in one of three forms: frozen whole blood, isolated PBMCs, or DNA extracted from either of those sample types. In the case of this clone: Its antigen remains unidentified. One base away there is no much larger clone; base qualities are not given.

This TCR was sampled from a man older than 75 in a cohort sampled during active COVID-19. The sequencing input was peripheral blood. The receptor chain draws on TRBV30 and TRBJ2-1; confidence is insufficient to name the D gene. The CDR3 reads as follows: CAWSVPRYNEQFF. The base sequence is TGTGCCTGGAGTGTACCTAGGTACAATGAGCAGTTCTTC.